A selection of T cell receptor beta chains follows, all from one sample in a study of T-cell reconstitution after alpha-beta-depleted transplantation in children. TCRdb ran MiXCR on the PCR reads and lists one entry per CDR3 protein. The sample includes roughly 100,000 distinct CDR3 sequences, about 7.5% of them seen just once. The material sequenced was PBMCs, taken before TCRalphabeta/CD19-depleted stem cell transplant. The receptors derive from a boy younger than 10 with acute lymphoblastic leukemia, due to receive a stem cell transplant. The CDR3 runs from the conserved cysteine through the conserved F or W. Each record gives: D gene, V gene, J gene, clone size, CDR3 protein, CDR3 DNA. The D gene is left open where the match is weak. Expanded clones get a size class; other rows say once, few or many, or leave the size out.

d_gene: NA; v_gene: TRBV12-3/TRBV12-4; j_gene: TRBJ2-6; abundance: few; CDR3aa: CASTSSGANVLTF; CDR3nt: TGTGCCAGCACCTCCTCTGGGGCCAACGTCCTGACTTTC
d_gene: NA; v_gene: TRBV12-3/TRBV12-4; j_gene: TRBJ2-5; abundance: NA; CDR3aa: CASSSTTGEETQYF; CDR3nt: TGTGCCAGCAGTTCGACGACAGGCGAAGAGACCCAGTACTTC
d_gene: TRBD1; v_gene: TRBV20-1; j_gene: TRBJ1-3; abundance: many; CDR3aa: CSARPPDRVDTIYF; CDR3nt: TGCAGTGCTAGACCCCCGGACAGGGTGGACACCATATATTTT
d_gene: NA; v_gene: TRBV3-1; j_gene: TRBJ2-2; abundance: many; CDR3aa: CATGTGTRPGELFF; CDR3nt: TGTGCCACCGGAACCGGGACACGACCCGGGGAGCTGTTTTTT
d_gene: TRBD1; v_gene: TRBV9; j_gene: TRBJ1-3; abundance: NA; CDR3aa: CASSPGTGRNSGNTIYF; CDR3nt: TGTGCCAGCAGCCCGGGGACAGGGAGAAACTCTGGAAACACCATATATTTT
d_gene: NA; v_gene: TRBV13; j_gene: TRBJ2-7; abundance: few; CDR3aa: CASSKISSYEQYF; CDR3nt: TGTGCCAGCAGCAAGATCAGCTCCTACGAGCAGTACTTC
d_gene: NA; v_gene: TRBV6-2/TRBV6-3; j_gene: TRBJ2-1; abundance: many; CDR3aa: CASSPPVDEQFF; CDR3nt: TGTGCCAGCAGCCCCCCCGTCGATGAGCAGTTCTTC
d_gene: NA; v_gene: TRBV14; j_gene: TRBJ2-1; abundance: NA; CDR3aa: CASSHGTLHQSYNEQFF; CDR3nt: TGTGCCAGCAGCCACGGGACACTACACCAATCCTACAATGAGCAGTTCTTC
d_gene: NA; v_gene: TRBV5-1; j_gene: TRBJ2-5; abundance: NA; CDR3aa: CASSPWTQETQYF; CDR3nt: TGCGCCAGCAGCCCCTGGACCCAAGAGACCCAGTACTTC
d_gene: NA; v_gene: TRBV11-2; j_gene: TRBJ2-7; abundance: few; CDR3aa: CASSLSAPYEQYF; CDR3nt: TGTGCCAGCAGCTTATCAGCGCCCTACGAGCAGTACTTC
d_gene: NA; v_gene: TRBV11-2; j_gene: TRBJ2-1; abundance: few; CDR3aa: CASSPQVGPRGGYNEQFF; CDR3nt: TGTGCCAGCAGCCCGCAAGTAGGGCCAAGGGGGGGTTATAATGAGCAGTTCTTC
d_gene: TRBD2; v_gene: TRBV4-1; j_gene: TRBJ2-2; abundance: many; CDR3aa: CASRTAGANTGELFF; CDR3nt: TGCGCCAGCCGCACAGCGGGGGCGAACACCGGGGAGCTGTTTTTT
d_gene: NA; v_gene: TRBV18; j_gene: TRBJ2-2; abundance: NA; CDR3aa: CASSRSPLGVTITGELFF; CDR3nt: TGTGCCAGCTCACGTTCCCCTCTGGGTGTCACCATCACCGGGGAGCTGTTTTTT
d_gene: NA; v_gene: TRBV12-3/TRBV12-4; j_gene: TRBJ2-1; abundance: many; CDR3aa: CASRPPAGNEQFF; CDR3nt: TGTGCCAGCAGACCCCCTGCGGGGAATGAGCAGTTCTTC
d_gene: NA; v_gene: TRBV7-6; j_gene: TRBJ1-6; abundance: few; CDR3aa: CASSPSGDNSPLHF; CDR3nt: TGTGCCAGCAGTCCGAGTGGGGACAATTCACCCCTCCACTTT
d_gene: NA; v_gene: TRBV11-2; j_gene: TRBJ1-5; abundance: NA; CDR3aa: CASSLAGWGQPQHF; CDR3nt: TGTGCCAGCAGCTTAGCAGGGTGGGGACAGCCCCAGCATTTT
d_gene: NA; v_gene: TRBV6-1; j_gene: TRBJ1-3; abundance: NA; CDR3aa: CASRQGFSGNTIYF; CDR3nt: TGTGCCAGCAGACAGGGCTTCTCTGGAAACACCATATATTTT
d_gene: NA; v_gene: TRBV19; j_gene: TRBJ2-1; abundance: NA; CDR3aa: CAHLRGDPTDEQFF; CDR3nt: TGTGCCCACTTAAGGGGGGACCCCACGGACGAGCAGTTCTTC
d_gene: NA; v_gene: TRBV20-1; j_gene: TRBJ2-1; abundance: few; CDR3aa: CSAPSHSYEQFF; CDR3nt: TGCAGTGCTCCATCACACAGCTATGAGCAGTTCTTC
d_gene: NA; v_gene: TRBV25-1; j_gene: TRBJ1-4; abundance: NA; CDR3aa: CASSEYGRKSTNEKLFF; CDR3nt: TGTGCCAGCAGTGAATATGGAAGGAAATCAACTAATGAAAAACTGTTTTTT
d_gene: NA; v_gene: TRBV7-6; j_gene: TRBJ1-4; abundance: NA; CDR3aa: CASSPSGAEKLFF; CDR3nt: TGTGCCAGCAGCCCTTCGGGGGCGGAAAAACTGTTTTTT
d_gene: NA; v_gene: TRBV29-1; j_gene: TRBJ2-7; abundance: many; CDR3aa: CSVIPKGRYEQYF; CDR3nt: TGCAGCGTTATTCCTAAGGGAAGGTACGAGCAGTACTTC
d_gene: NA; v_gene: TRBV5-5; j_gene: TRBJ2-1; abundance: many; CDR3aa: CASSLGWSYNEQFF; CDR3nt: TGTGCCAGCAGCTTGGGGTGGTCCTACAATGAGCAGTTCTTC